Listed below are T cell receptor beta chains from one sample, sequenced in a study of control samples from healthy donors and cancer patients. This table comes from immunoSEQ multiplex PCR, and its TCRdb copy is limited to in-frame clones, with some not included. The sample carries around 150,000 clones, roughly 95% recorded once. Sequencing was done on a sample of blood. These receptors were taken from a woman aged 25 to 39 in good health. The CDR3 runs from the conserved cysteine through the conserved F or W. A D gene is named only where the DNA matches it firmly. The listing skips clone size in some rows; elsewhere it reads once, few, many or a size class.

d_gene	abundance	v_gene	j_gene	CDR3aa	CDR3nt
TRBD1	NA	TRBV18	TRBJ2-5	CASSPTSRDREGQETQYF	TGTGCCAGCTCACCAACTTCTCGGGACAGGGAAGGCCAAGAGACCCAGTACTTC
NA	NA	TRBV30	TRBJ1-1	CACTQGITEAFF	TGTGCCTGTACACAGGGAATCACTGAAGCTTTCTTT
NA	once	TRBV3-1/TRBV3-2	TRBJ2-3	CASSQGRGGDTQYF	TGTGCCAGCAGCCAAGGCAGGGGAGGGGATACGCAGTATTTT
NA	NA	TRBV30	TRBJ1-3	CAWSPPAISGNTIYF	TGTGCCTGGAGTCCTCCGGCTATCTCTGGAAACACCATATATTTT
NA	NA	TRBV5-5	TRBJ1-5	CASSFDGIGSNQPQHF	TGTGCCAGCAGCTTTGATGGCATCGGCAGCAATCAGCCCCAGCATTTT
NA	NA	TRBV12-5	TRBJ2-3	CASGLFGDTGDTQYF	TGTGCTAGTGGTTTGTTCGGAGACACGGGAGATACGCAGTATTTT
NA	NA	TRBV21-1	TRBJ2-1	CARTGLAGSSSYNEQFF	TGTGCCAGGACGGGACTAGCGGGTTCAAGCTCCTACAATGAGCAGTTCTTC
NA	NA	TRBV7-8	TRBJ1-6	CASSLPRGGNSPLHF	TGTGCCAGCAGCTTGCCCAGGGGAGGGAATTCACCCCTCCACTTT
NA	few	TRBV28	TRBJ1-1	CASSSPPGLQNTEAFF	TGTGCCAGCAGCTCCCCGCCGGGACTCCAGAACACTGAAGCTTTCTTT
NA	NA	TRBV7-2	TRBJ2-3	CASSFRGPSGPLSNTQYF	TGTGCCAGCAGCTTTAGAGGCCCCTCCGGGCCACTTTCGAATACGCAGTATTTT
NA	NA	TRBV6-6	TRBJ2-1	CASSYPGQNNEQFF	TGTGCCAGCAGTTACCCGGGACAAAACAATGAGCAGTTCTTC
NA	NA	TRBV3-1/TRBV3-2	TRBJ2-7	CASSQGLLKDRSYEQYF	TGTGCCAGCAGCCAAGGGCTTTTGAAGGACCGCTCCTACGAGCAGTACTTC
TRBD2	NA	TRBV9	TRBJ2-1	CASSPKRAGGPGNEQFF	TGTGCCAGCAGCCCTAAGCGGGCGGGAGGGCCTGGCAATGAGCAGTTCTTC
TRBD1	NA	TRBV28	TRBJ1-6	CASSSTQGGGNNSPLHF	TGTGCCAGCAGTTCTACTCAGGGGGGCGGAAATAATTCACCCCTCCACTTT
NA	NA	TRBV19	TRBJ1-5	CASSAGTSNQPQHF	TGTGCCAGTAGTGCAGGGACAAGCAATCAGCCCCAGCATTTT
TRBD2	NA	TRBV6-2/TRBV6-3	TRBJ2-3	CASSPRTSGKPSTDTQYF	TGTGCCAGCAGTCCCCGGACTAGCGGGAAGCCTAGCACAGATACGCAGTATTTT
TRBD1	NA	TRBV2	TRBJ2-1	CASRTGQALYNEQFF	TGTGCCAGCAGGACGGGACAGGCCCTTTACAATGAGCAGTTCTTC
NA	NA	TRBV15	TRBJ1-1	CATSIKGTEAFF	TGTGCCACCAGCATAAAGGGCACTGAAGCTTTCTTT
TRBD1	NA	TRBV7-6	TRBJ1-3	CASSLNRQGSGNTIYF	TGTGCCAGCAGCTTAAATCGACAGGGCTCTGGAAACACCATATATTTT
TRBD2	NA	TRBV28	TRBJ2-4	CASSLSPGLANIQYF	TGTGCCAGCAGTTTATCGCCCGGACTAGCGAACATTCAGTACTTC
NA	NA	TRBV10-3	TRBJ1-3	CAISGGAGARGGNTIYF	TGTGCCATCAGTGGTGGGGCAGGCGCAAGGGGAGGAAACACCATATATTTT
NA	NA	TRBV5-4	TRBJ2-2	CASSLDVGGELFF	TGTGCCAGCAGCTTGGATGTGGGCGGGGAGCTGTTTTTT
TRBD1	NA	TRBV28	TRBJ1-2	CASSLLGGQVYGYTF	TGTGCCAGCAGCCTACTGGGTGGACAGGTATATGGCTACACCTTC
TRBD2	NA	TRBV7-6	TRBJ2-5	CASSLGGLAVYQETQYF	TGTGCCAGCAGCTTAGGGGGACTAGCGGTTTACCAAGAGACCCAGTACTTC
TRBD2	NA	TRBV5-1	TRBJ2-7	CASSLVAGGLYEQYF	TGCGCCAGCAGCTTAGTAGCGGGAGGTCTCTACGAGCAGTACTTC
NA	NA	TRBV6-1	TRBJ2-7	CASSEVAGPNYEQYF	TGTGCCAGCAGTGAGGTGGCGGGACCGAACTACGAGCAGTACTTC
NA	NA	TRBV2	TRBJ2-5	CASSQSRDHNQETQYF	TGTGCCAGCAGTCAGTCCCGGGACCATAACCAAGAGACCCAGTACTTC
TRBD1	NA	TRBV18	TRBJ1-2	CASSPGQGKDGYTF	TGTGCCAGCTCACCAGGACAGGGGAAGGATGGCTACACCTTC
NA	NA	TRBV27	TRBJ2-4	CASKAWGDKNIQYF	TGTGCCAGCAAAGCGTGGGGGGACAAAAACATTCAGTACTTC
NA	NA	TRBV28	TRBJ1-2	CASSLFSGVWSGYTF	TGTGCCAGCAGTTTATTTAGTGGCGTTTGGTCGGGCTACACCTTC
TRBD2	NA	TRBV5-1	TRBJ2-3	CASSPNGGKGTSARTDTQYF	TGCGCCAGCAGCCCCAATGGAGGTAAAGGGACTAGCGCCCGCACAGATACGCAGTATTTT
TRBD1	NA	TRBV5-1	TRBJ1-4	CASSFGQGGEKLFF	TGCGCCAGCAGCTTCGGACAGGGGGGAGAAAAACTGTTTTTT
TRBD1	NA	TRBV5-8	TRBJ1-2	CASSARQGANYGYTF	TGTGCCAGCAGCGCCAGACAGGGGGCTAATTATGGCTACACCTTC
NA	NA	TRBV5-1	TRBJ1-3	CASSLEGTALSGNTIYF	TGCGCCAGCAGCTTGGAGGGGACCGCTCTTTCCGGAAACACCATATATTTT
TRBD1	NA	TRBV7-9	TRBJ2-3	CASSPGTGGYTDTQYF	TGTGCCAGCAGCCCGGGGACAGGGGGCTACACAGATACGCAGTATTTT
NA	NA	TRBV6-4	TRBJ1-6	CASRPPGYNSPLHF	TGTGCCAGCAGACCCCCGGGATATAATTCACCCCTCCACTTT
NA	NA	TRBV21-1	TRBJ1-2	CASSKVSGTGNYGYTF	TGTGCCAGCAGCAAAGTGTCCGGGACAGGTAACTATGGCTACACCTTC
TRBD2	NA	TRBV5-4	TRBJ2-1	CASSFPGLAPNEQFF	TGTGCCAGCAGCTTCCCGGGACTAGCGCCTAATGAGCAGTTCTTC
TRBD1	NA	TRBV29-1	TRBJ2-7	CSVDGPTGDPYEQYF	TGCAGCGTTGACGGACCTACAGGGGACCCCTACGAGCAGTACTTC
NA	once	TRBV11-2	TRBJ1-3	CASSPGVGSGNTIYF	TGTGCCAGCAGCCCGGGAGTCGGCTCTGGAAACACCATATATTTT
NA	NA	TRBV20-1	TRBJ1-1	CSAHLNTEAFF	TGCAGTGCCCACTTGAACACTGAAGCTTTCTTT
NA	NA	TRBV18	TRBJ2-1	CASSVAEYNEQFF	TGTGCCAGCTCAGTAGCAGAGTACAATGAGCAGTTCTTC
NA	NA	TRBV18	TRBJ1-2	CASSPVGEYGYTF	TGTGCCAGCTCACCAGTGGGTGAGTATGGCTACACCTTC
NA	NA	TRBV28	TRBJ2-1	CASSPNPRSYNEQFF	TGTGCCAGCAGTCCCAACCCTCGCTCCTACAATGAGCAGTTCTTC
NA	NA	TRBV4-2	TRBJ1-4	CASSQAQDSINEKLFF	TGTGCCAGCAGCCAAGCACAGGACAGCATTAATGAAAAACTGTTTTTT
NA	NA	TRBV13	TRBJ1-1	CASSLDRNTEAFF	TGTGCCAGCAGCTTAGACAGGAACACTGAAGCTTTCTTT
NA	NA	TRBV28	TRBJ2-7	CASSLWPRYEQYF	TGTGCCAGCAGTTTATGGCCCCGGTACGAGCAGTACTTC
NA	NA	TRBV5-1	TRBJ2-3	CASSLTFFNNADTQYF	TGCGCCAGCAGCTTGACATTTTTTAATAATGCAGATACGCAGTATTTT
NA	NA	TRBV19	TRBJ1-5	CASNPTGPGNQPQHF	TGTGCCAGTAACCCGACGGGGCCGGGCAATCAGCCCCAGCATTTT
TRBD1	NA	TRBV2	TRBJ1-5	CASSEAFRGQGSQPQHF	TGTGCCAGCAGTGAAGCATTTAGGGGACAGGGTAGTCAGCCCCAGCATTTT
NA	NA	TRBV5-4	TRBJ1-2	CASRTLTDSYGYTF	TGTGCCAGCAGGACGTTGACAGATTCCTATGGCTACACCTTC
TRBD1	NA	TRBV27	TRBJ1-2	CASSLGTGRSYGYTF	TGTGCCAGCAGTTTAGGGACAGGGCGCTCCTATGGCTACACCTTC
NA	NA	TRBV19	TRBJ1-4	CASTDRSGANEKLFF	TGTGCCAGTACGGACCGCTCCGGGGCTAATGAAAAACTGTTTTTT
NA	NA	TRBV6-5	TRBJ1-5	CASSYPPGSGQPQHF	TGTGCCAGCAGTTACCCCCCCGGATCGGGGCAGCCCCAGCATTTT